The 25 T cell receptor beta chains presented below share a single source sample, sequenced in a study of cytomegalovirus exposure and HLA in healthy donors. PCR amplification relied on 60 Vbeta primers (plus 13 Jbeta primers). Produced via immunoSEQ multiplex PCR; TCRdb's table is partial and in-frame only. The sample shows over 110,000 clones, around 80% of them seen only once. Sequencing was performed on PBMCs. All receptors come from a female donor in good health and CMV-seronegative.

This clone occurred once. The rearrangement joins TRBV4-3 to TRBJ2-1; the D gene is possibly TRBD2 (6 bases). Looked up from germline, CDR1 is LGHNA and CDR2 is YSLEER. The germline V and J ends were trimmed by 1 base and 0 bases, with 10 bases remaining between them. The CDR3 totals 16 residues. CDR3 DNA sequence: TGCGCCAGCAGCCAAGGTCGGGGGTTCTCCTACAATGAGCAGTTCTTC. Protein sequence: CASSQGRGFSYNEQFF.

This clone was picked up one time. The chain combines TRBV7-2 with TRBJ1-2; TRBD1 aligns across 11 bases. The V gene's germline CDR1 is SGHTA and CDR2 FQGNSA. CDR3 size: 13 residues. Trimming at V came to 5 bases and at J to 8 bases, leaving 4 bases not matched to a gene. The CDR3 protein is CASSLGTGGGYTF. In nucleotides, the CDR3 is TGTGCCAGCAGCCTAGGGACAGGGGGGGGCTACACCTTC.

The J gene is TRBJ2-1, the V gene TRBV4-1, with D perhaps TRBD2 (6 bases). The CDR3 spans 10 residues. The V gene lost 8 bases and the J gene lost 7 bases, with 6 bases spanning the gap. The V gene's germline CDR1 is MGHRA and CDR2 YSYEKL. The CDR3 DNA reads TGCGCCAGCGGGGGGAATGAGCAGTTCTTC. Translating gives CASGGNEQFF.

This clone showed up just once. The chain employs TRBV6-5 and TRBJ2-5; 7 bases align to TRBD2. CDR1 is MNHEY and CDR2 is SVGAGI in the germline V gene. With V trimmed by 0 bases and J by 1 base, 5 bases remained unmatched. There are 16 residues in the CDR3. CDR3 region: CASSYSISGGQETQYF. In nucleotides, the CDR3 is TGTGCCAGCAGTTACTCGATATCGGGGGGCCAAGAGACCCAGTACTTC.

V gene TRBV10-2 combines with J gene TRBJ1-6, with 8 nucleotides matching TRBD1. This CDR3 region has 16 residues. Germline CDR1 reads WSHSY; CDR2 reads SAAADI. Germline trimming cut 4 bases from V and 9 bases from J; bases unmatched to any gene: 11. The CDR3 DNA is TGCGCCAGCAGTGCGGTTGGCGGGACAGGACGTTCACCCCTCCACTTT. Translating gives CASSAVGGTGRSPLHF.

This clone has more than one count but fewer than ten. The chain joins TRBV4-1 to TRBJ1-1; the match to TRBD1 covers 7 bases. Losses at the gene ends were 2 bases for V and 5 bases for J; bases not matched to a gene: 8. The CDR3 length is 15 residues. Germline values: CDR1 MGHRA, CDR2 YSYEKL. The CDR3 loop reads CASSQLLTGLTEAFF. CDR3 nucleotides: TGCGCCAGCAGCCAACTGCTGACAGGGTTGACTGAAGCTTTCTTT.

This rearrangement joins TRBV14 to TRBJ2-3, with D unresolved. The V gene lost 4 bases and the J gene lost 4 bases, with 9 bases spanning the gap. The CDR3 is made up of 13 amino acids. Germline V CDR1 and CDR2: SGHDN, FVKESK. In DNA, the CDR3 is TGTGCCAGCAGCCTAACTCAGGCAGATACGCAGTATTTT. It codes for CASSLTQADTQYF.

This clone was found a few times. The chain carries TRBV15 and TRBJ2-7; D call uncertain. Germline-derived CDR1 and CDR2 are LNHNV and YYDKDF (reference sequence). CDR3 length: 15 amino acids. The germline V and J ends were trimmed by 0 bases and 2 bases, with 11 bases remaining between them. The CDR3 DNA reads TGTGCCACCAGCAGAGATCGATTAACAGCCTACGAGCAGTACTTC. Protein sequence: CATSRDRLTAYEQYF.

The chain carries TRBV6-6 and TRBJ1-1; no firm D call. V dropped 5 bases and J dropped 7 bases, with 17 bases sitting between them. Germline lookup yields CDR1 MNHNY and CDR2 SVGAGI (reference sequence). This CDR3 comprises 14 residues. The DNA of the CDR3 is TGTGCCAGCAGTGATTATACGGGGTTCCTTGAAGCTTTCTTT. Protein: CASSDYTGFLEAFF.

J is TRBJ2-7 and V is TRBV6-1; D call uncertain. CDR1 is MNHNS, CDR2 SASEGT, per germline. CDR3 length equals 13 residues. V was pared by 2 bases and J by 2 bases, with 7 bases between. The CDR3 coding sequence is TGTGCCAGCAGTGAAACAGTTACCTACGAGCAGTACTTC. The encoded protein is CASSETVTYEQYF.

V usage is TRBV13 and J usage is TRBJ2-2; 10 nucleotides align to TRBD1. V dropped 5 bases and J dropped 7; count of bases not matched to a gene: 7. CDR1 and CDR2 (germline): PRHDT, FYEKMQ (reference sequence). The CDR3 is 15 amino acids. CDR3 protein: CASSPDRGLNGELFF. The CDR3 DNA is TGTGCCAGCAGCCCAGACAGGGGGCTAAACGGGGAGCTGTTTTTT.

The chain recombines TRBV5-6 with TRBJ1-6; a possible D gene is TRBD1 (6 bases). The V gene lost 7 bases and the J gene lost 6 bases, with 20 bases spanning the gap. This CDR3 region has 16 residues. CDR1 and CDR2 (germline): SGHDT, YYEEEE. CDR3 in amino acids: CASPTGTKEPNSPLHF. In DNA form, the CDR3 reads TGTGCCAGCCCTACCGGGACAAAAGAACCTAATTCACCCCTCCACTTT.

J is TRBJ2-7 and V is TRBV30; 7 bases line up with TRBD1. The CDR3 spans 14 residues. Unmatched junction bases numbered 8, after V lost 1 base and J lost 5 bases. The germline V gene encodes CDR1 GTSNPN and CDR2 SVGIG (reference sequence). CDR3 DNA: TGTGCCTGGAGTGGGCAGGGGGTTTTCAACGAGCAGTACTTC. This translates into CAWSGQGVFNEQYF.

The chain employs TRBV9 and TRBJ1-2; D gene uncertain. V was cut by 3 bases and J by 4 bases, with 16 bases left in between. CDR1 and CDR2 (germline): SGDLS, YYNGEE. The CDR3 is made up of 15 amino acids. The CDR3 nucleotides are TGTGCCAGCAGCGCACTCCATTTTTCGAGCTATGGCTACACCTTC. Its translation is CASSALHFSSYGYTF.

In this sample, this clone turned up a few times. The J gene is TRBJ2-6, the V gene TRBV5-4; the match to TRBD2 covers 16 bases. Germline V gene sequence: CDR1 SGHNT, CDR2 YYREEE (reference sequence). The CDR3 is 20 amino acids. V trimming: 4 bases; J trimming: 0 bases; junction bases outside the gene matches: 7. The CDR3 region has the DNA TGTGCCAGCAGCAAAGCGGGACTAGCGGGAGGGAGCTCTGGGGCCAACGTCCTGACTTTC. This translates into CASSKAGLAGGSSGANVLTF.

The chain is built from TRBV19 and TRBJ2-1; 10 positions match TRBD2. This CDR3 comprises 20 residues. Unmatched junction bases numbered 19, after V lost 5 bases and J lost 3 bases. CDR1 LNHDA and CDR2 SQIVND come from the germline V gene (reference sequence). The CDR3 DNA is TGTGCCAGTAGTCCTCCGGGGACTAGCGCCCAGAGGGGTGGCTACAATGAGCAGTTCTTC. Translated: CASSPPGTSAQRGGYNEQFF.

V gene TRBV28 combines with J gene TRBJ2-3; D not certain. The CDR3 loop spans 13 amino acids. Germline CDR1 MDHEN, CDR2 SYDVKM. Trimming cost V 2 bases and J 3 bases, with 6 bases left between them. This CDR3 reads CASSLVGTDTQYF. The CDR3 DNA sequence: TGTGCCAGCAGTTTAGTCGGTACAGATACGCAGTATTTT.

The V and J genes are TRBV28 and TRBJ1-6; TRBD1 matches at 8 bases. Trimming at V came to 5 bases and at J to 1 base, leaving 4 bases not matched to a gene. This CDR3 comprises 16 residues. CDR1 is MDHEN, CDR2 SYDVKM, per germline. The chain's CDR3 is CASSDRGGSYNSPLHF. As DNA, the CDR3 is TGTGCCAGCAGTGACAGGGGAGGGTCCTATAATTCACCCCTCCACTTT. The variable domain in full, with the rest retrieved from reference TRBV28 and TRBJ1-6, is DVKVTQSSRYLVKRTGEKVFLECVQDMDHENMFWYRQDPGLGLRLIYFSYDVKMKEKGDIPEGYSVSREKKERFSLILESASTNQTSMYLCASSDRGGSYNSPLHFGNGTRLTVT.

The J gene is TRBJ2-5, the V gene TRBV14; TRBD2 agrees at 13 bases. V shed 4 bases, J shed 3 bases, and the junction held 11 bases outside the gene matches. Germline loops: CDR1 SGHDN, CDR2 FVKESK. This CDR3 is built from 18 residues. The CDR3 DNA is TGTGCCAGCAGCCCCTTTGGTCCCGGACTAGCGGGGGAAGAGACCCAGTACTTC. It specifies CASSPFGPGLAGEETQYF.

Concerning this clone itself: Other DNA sequences in this sample translate to the same CDR3. This sequence joins TRBV28 and TRBJ1-2; a possible D gene is TRBD1 (6 bases). This CDR3 spans 13 amino acids. V lost 6 bases, J lost 4 bases, and 12 bases lay in between. Per germline, CDR1 MDHEN and CDR2 SYDVKM. The CDR3 loop is CASSQGQIYGYTF. In nucleotides, the CDR3 is TGTGCCAGCAGCCAAGGACAGATCTATGGCTACACCTTC.

This chain connects TRBV29-1 to TRBJ2-5, with TRBD2 matching 9 bases. Germline CDR1 reads SQVTM; CDR2 reads ANQGSEA. The junction had 6 bases not matched to a gene; V was cut back by 5 bases and J by 5 bases. The CDR3 runs to 13 residues. The CDR3: CSVLSGRWETQYF. In DNA, the CDR3 is TGCAGCGTTCTTAGCGGGAGATGGGAGACCCAGTACTTC.

This clone has a handful of counts. The chain is built from TRBV19 and TRBJ1-5; D remains unclear. Trimming stripped 10 bases from V and 6 bases from J, with 10 bases between. Germline V gene data show CDR1 as LNHDA and CDR2 as SQIVND (reference sequence). The CDR3 loop spans 11 amino acids. CDR3 in amino acids: CATGGSQPQHF. CDR3 bases: TGTGCCACAGGCGGGAGTCAGCCCCAGCATTTT.

The V call is TRBV30, the J call TRBJ2-3; D may be TRBD2 (5 bases). Germline V gene data show CDR1 as GTSNPN and CDR2 as SVGIG (reference sequence). V lost 0 bases and J 2 bases, leaving 12 bases between the germline ends. This CDR3 contains 15 residues. As DNA, the CDR3 is TGTGCCTGGAGTGTACGCCGGGGATACACAGATACGCAGTATTTT. Protein sequence: CAWSVRRGYTDTQYF.

This chain connects TRBV7-9 to TRBJ2-5, with 7 positions matching TRBD1. This CDR3 is 17 amino acids long. After removal of 1 base from V and 5 bases from J, the junction contained 13 bases not matched to a gene. CDR1 and CDR2 from the germline V gene are SEHNR and FQNEAQ (reference sequence). The CDR3 reads CASSLGRDRPPVETQYF. CDR3 sequence (DNA): TGTGCCAGCAGCTTAGGAAGGGACAGACCCCCCGTCGAGACCCAGTACTTC.

V is TRBV6-5 and J is TRBJ2-1, with TRBD2 matching over 10 bases. Per the germline V gene, CDR1 is MNHEY and CDR2 is SVGAGI. The CDR3 is made up of 14 amino acids. Losses at the gene ends were 6 bases for V and 8 bases for J; bases not matched to a gene: 7. Here the CDR3 DNA reads TGTGCCAGCAGCTTCGGGACTAGCGTGGATGAGCAGTTCTTC. This gives the protein CASSFGTSVDEQFF.